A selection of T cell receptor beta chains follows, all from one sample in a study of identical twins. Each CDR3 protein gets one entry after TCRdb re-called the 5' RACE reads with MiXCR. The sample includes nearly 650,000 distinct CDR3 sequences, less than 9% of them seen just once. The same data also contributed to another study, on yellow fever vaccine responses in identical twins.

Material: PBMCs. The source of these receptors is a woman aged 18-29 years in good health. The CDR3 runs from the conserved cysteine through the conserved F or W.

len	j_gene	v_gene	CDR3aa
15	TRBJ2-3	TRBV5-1	CASRRSELRTDTQYF
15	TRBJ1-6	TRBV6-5	CASSYERGHNSPLHF
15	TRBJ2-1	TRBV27	CASSLRGPTYNEQFF
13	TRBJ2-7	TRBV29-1	CSAAGTGVGEQYF
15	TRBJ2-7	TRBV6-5	CASSYSGPTGVEQYF
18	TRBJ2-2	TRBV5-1	CASSYPGLAGANTGELFF
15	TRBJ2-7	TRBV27	CASSLFSGRSYEQYF
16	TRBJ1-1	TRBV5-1	CASSSRSGAGDTEAFF
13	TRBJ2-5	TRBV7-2	CASSLAPDRTQYF
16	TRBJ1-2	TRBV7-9	CASSLSTGTLNYGYTF
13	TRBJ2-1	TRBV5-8	CASSLTTKDEQFF
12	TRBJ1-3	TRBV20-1	CSAREAGNTIYF
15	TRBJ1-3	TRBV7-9	CASSFDRVGGNTIYF
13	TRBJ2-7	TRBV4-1	CASSQVGDYEQYF
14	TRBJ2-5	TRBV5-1	CASSFRDFQETQYF
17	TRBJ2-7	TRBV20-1	CSATTTSGTAAVYEQYF
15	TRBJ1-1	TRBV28	CASSLWAAGAREAFF
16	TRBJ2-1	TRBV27	CASSLPLAGVVNEQFF
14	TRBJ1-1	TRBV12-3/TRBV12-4	CASSRYAENTEAFF
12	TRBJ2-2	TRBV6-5	CASRRDRETLFF
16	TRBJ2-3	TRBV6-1	CASSARTGGFTDTQYF
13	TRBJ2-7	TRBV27	CASSLRYNYEQYF
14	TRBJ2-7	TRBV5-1	CASSFSKDMGEQYF
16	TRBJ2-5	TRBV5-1	CASSFGYSYREETQYF
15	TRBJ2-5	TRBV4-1	CASSQIGSSQETQYF
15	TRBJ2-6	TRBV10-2	CASVQGSSGANVLTF
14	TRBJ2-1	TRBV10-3	CAIRSGTGVNEQFF
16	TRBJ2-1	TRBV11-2	CASSLDRMRSPNEQFF
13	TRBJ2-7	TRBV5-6	CANSLNRGYEQYF
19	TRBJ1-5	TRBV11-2	CASRPTGTGGAENNQPQHF
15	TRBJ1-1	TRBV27	CASRHGPSPDTEAFF
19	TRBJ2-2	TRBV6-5	CASSYRLAGQGRVAGELFF
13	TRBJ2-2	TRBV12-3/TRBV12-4	CASSLSGGAELFF
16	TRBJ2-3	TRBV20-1	CSARQEGYLSTDTQYF
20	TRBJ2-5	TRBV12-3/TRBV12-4	CASSLQTSGDLLLYQETQYF
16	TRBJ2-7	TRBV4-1	CASSQTGRSRSYEQYF
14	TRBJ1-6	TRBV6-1	CASRTTGPNSPLHF
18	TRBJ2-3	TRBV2	CASSELWASGDDTDTQYF
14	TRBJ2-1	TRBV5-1	CASSREVPSDEQFF
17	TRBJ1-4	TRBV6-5	CASSYSTTGATNEKLFF
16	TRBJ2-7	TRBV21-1	CASSKDRTSPSYEQYF
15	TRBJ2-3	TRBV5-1	CASSLERALQDTQYF
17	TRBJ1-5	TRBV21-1	CASSKTGRKYSNQPQHF
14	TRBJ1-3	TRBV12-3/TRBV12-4	CASSPGQLRNTIYF
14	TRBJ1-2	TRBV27	CASSLRQGASGYTF
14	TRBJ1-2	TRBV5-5	CASSYRGVDYGYTF
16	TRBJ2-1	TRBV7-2	CASNPQAAGGPSEQFF
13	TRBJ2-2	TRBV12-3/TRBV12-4	CAGSGRNTGELFF
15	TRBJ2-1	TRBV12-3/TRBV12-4	CASILGQGPWNEQFF
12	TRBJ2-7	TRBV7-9	CASSLGGGEQYF
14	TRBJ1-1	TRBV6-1	CASRPAGHITEAFF
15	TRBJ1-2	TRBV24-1	CATSRPGTGGGGYTF